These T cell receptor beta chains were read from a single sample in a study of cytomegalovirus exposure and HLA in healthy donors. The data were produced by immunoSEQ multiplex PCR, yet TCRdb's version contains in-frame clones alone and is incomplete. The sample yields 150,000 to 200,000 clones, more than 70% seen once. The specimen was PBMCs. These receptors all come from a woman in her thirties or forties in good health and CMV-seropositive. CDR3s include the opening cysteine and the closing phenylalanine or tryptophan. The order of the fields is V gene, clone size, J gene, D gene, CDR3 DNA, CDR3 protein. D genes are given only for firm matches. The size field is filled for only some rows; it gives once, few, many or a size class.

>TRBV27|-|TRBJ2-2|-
TGTGCCAGCAGTCCCGTCTTGAACACCGGGGAGCTGTTTTTT
CASSPVLNTGELFF
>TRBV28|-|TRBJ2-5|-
TGTGCCAGCTGTCGTAGTCCCGGAGAGACCCAGTACTTC
CASCRSPGETQYF
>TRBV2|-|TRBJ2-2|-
TGTGCCAGCAGTCCCCCCGGGAGTCGGAACACCGGGGAGCTGTTTTTT
CASSPPGSRNTGELFF
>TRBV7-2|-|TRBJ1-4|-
TGTGCCAGCAGCTCGGACATTGGAAAACTGTTTTTT
CASSSDIGKLFF
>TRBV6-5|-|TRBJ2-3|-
TGTGCCAGCAGTTACGCGGCGGGAAGCACAGATACGCAGTATTTT
CASSYAAGSTDTQYF
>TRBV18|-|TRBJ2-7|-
TGTGCCAGCTCACCAATAGAGGCCCCATCCTACGAGCAGTACTTC
CASSPIEAPSYEQYF
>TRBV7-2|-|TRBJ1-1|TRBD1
TGTGCCAGCAGCCCCCGAGGGGGCTCTGAAGCTTTCTTT
CASSPRGGSEAFF
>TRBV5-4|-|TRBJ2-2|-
TGTGCCAGCAGCTTGGCTTCGGGGTCGAACACCGGGGAGCTGTTTTTT
CASSLASGSNTGELFF
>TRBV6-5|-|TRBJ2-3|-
TGTGCCAGCAGTCTTCAGGTGGCCACAGATACGCAGTATTTT
CASSLQVATDTQYF
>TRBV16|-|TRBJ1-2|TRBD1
TGTGCCAGCAGCCAATCGGGACAGGGTTATGGCTACACCTTC
CASSQSGQGYGYTF
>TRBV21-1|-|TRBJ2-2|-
TGTGCCAGCAGCCCTGAGGTCAGGGTCGCTGGGGAGCTGTTTTTT
CASSPEVRVAGELFF
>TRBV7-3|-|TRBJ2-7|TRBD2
TGTGCCAGCAGCTCCCTAGCGGGAGGTATCGAGCAGTACTTC
CASSSLAGGIEQYF
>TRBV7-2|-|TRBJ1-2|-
TGTGCCAGCAGCTTGGAAAGCGACAGGCCTAACTATGGCTACACCTTC
CASSLESDRPNYGYTF
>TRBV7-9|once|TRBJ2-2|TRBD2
TGTGCCAGCAATCTACTAGCGGAGTTTTTCACCGGGGAGCTGTTTTTT
CASNLLAEFFTGELFF
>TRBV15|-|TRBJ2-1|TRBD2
TGTGCCACCAGCACCGGCCTAGCGGACCACAATGAGCAGTTCTTC
CATSTGLADHNEQFF